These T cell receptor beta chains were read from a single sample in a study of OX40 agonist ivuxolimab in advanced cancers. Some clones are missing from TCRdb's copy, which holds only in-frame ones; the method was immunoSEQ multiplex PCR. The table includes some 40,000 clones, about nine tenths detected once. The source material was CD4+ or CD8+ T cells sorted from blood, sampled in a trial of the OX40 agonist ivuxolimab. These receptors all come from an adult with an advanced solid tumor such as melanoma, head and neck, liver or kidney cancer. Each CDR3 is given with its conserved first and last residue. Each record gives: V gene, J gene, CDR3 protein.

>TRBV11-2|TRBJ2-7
CASSSPTSGGYEQYF
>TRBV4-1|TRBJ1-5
CASSQGGTSNQPQHF
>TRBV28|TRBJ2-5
CASSLFDGTQYF
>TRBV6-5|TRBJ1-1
CASIGGDLAEAFF
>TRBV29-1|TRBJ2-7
CSVLRGEQYF
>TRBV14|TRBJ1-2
CASSQGEVAYYGYTF
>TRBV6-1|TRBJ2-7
CASSEAGTGVRQYF
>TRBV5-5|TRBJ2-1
CASSFVGDEQFF
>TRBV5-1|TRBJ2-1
CASSLGRTSGIYNEQFF
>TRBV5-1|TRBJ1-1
CASSSGQGDTEAFF
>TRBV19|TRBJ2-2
CASSIGGLYPNTGELFF
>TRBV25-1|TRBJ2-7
CASSESPGTYEQYF
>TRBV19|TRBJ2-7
CASKPGIGEQYF
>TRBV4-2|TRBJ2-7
CASSQEDGTYEQYF
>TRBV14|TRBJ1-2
CASSQELGVDYGYTF
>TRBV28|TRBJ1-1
CASSLLQGRLNTEAFF
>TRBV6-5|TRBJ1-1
CASLTQGNTEAFF
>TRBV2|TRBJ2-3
CATSGLAGGQSTDTQYF
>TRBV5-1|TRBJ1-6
CASSPGVAYNSPLHF
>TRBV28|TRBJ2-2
CASSFKGFTGELFF
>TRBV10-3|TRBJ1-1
CAIRQGGVNTEAFF
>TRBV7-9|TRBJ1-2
CASSLLGDYGYTF
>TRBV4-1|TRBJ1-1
CASSPRVNTEAFF
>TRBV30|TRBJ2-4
CAWSVDRAGENIQYF
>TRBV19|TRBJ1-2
CASSIDRRGSDGYTF
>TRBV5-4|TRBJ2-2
CASSSRGLNTGELFF
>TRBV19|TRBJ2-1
CASRSSHREINEQFF
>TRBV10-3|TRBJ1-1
CASGETGGTEAFF
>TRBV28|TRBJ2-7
CASSFGRLEQYF
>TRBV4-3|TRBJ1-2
CASSPYPDSDGYTF
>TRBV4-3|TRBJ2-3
CASSQRTSGGNTDTQYF
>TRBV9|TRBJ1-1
CASSVRGRVFLMNTEAFF
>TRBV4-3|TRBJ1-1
CASSQDLGARESFF